This passage covers 32 T cell receptor beta chains from one sample sequenced in a study of T cells in tuberculosis (dated by TCRdb to 2017 to 2018). Library preparation was by the immunoSEQ multiplex PCR assay. In TCRdb, the immuneACCESS table is reduced to in-frame sequences with V and J assigned. These tables do not hold every clone; where another copy was compared, an unresolved V gene accounts for under half, and the others remain unexplained. The sample contains 40,000 to 50,000 clones, nearly 97% of them found a single time. The top ten clonotypes cover roughly 3.5% of the sample. Material: PBMCs. The source of these receptors is a donor aged 5 to 30 with latent tuberculosis or without tuberculosis infection.

This chain uses TRBV5-1 with TRBJ1-6; 7 bases are a match to TRBD1. The CDR3 is 16 amino acids. V was clipped by 5 bases and J by 8 bases; unmatched bases: 13. Looked up from germline, CDR1 is SGHRS and CDR2 is YFSETQ. In nucleotides, the CDR3 is TGCGCCAGCAGACCACGGCCTCGGGACAGCTATTCACCCCTCCACTTT. This encodes CASRPRPRDSYSPLHF.

The chain employs TRBV7-3 and TRBJ2-3; TRBD2 matches at 9 bases. Germline CDR1 reads SGHTA; CDR2 reads FQGTGA. This CDR3 is built from 16 residues. The V gene end was trimmed by 2 bases and the J gene end by 0 bases; junction bases not matched to a gene: 3. The CDR3 DNA is TGTGCCAGCAGCTTAGGAGCGGGGGGTAGCACAGATACGCAGTATTTT. Translated: CASSLGAGGSTDTQYF.

V and J are TRBV29-1 and TRBJ2-5, with D perhaps matching TRBD1 (6 bases). CDR1 SQVTM and CDR2 ANQGSEA come from the germline V gene. This CDR3 has 13 amino acids. V lost 3 bases and J 5 bases, leaving 13 bases between the germline ends. CDR3 sequence (DNA): TGCAGCGTTGAGAAACAGGGAGTGGAGACCCAGTACTTC. Protein sequence: CSVEKQGVETQYF. Full variable domain (outside the CDR3, taken from reference TRBV29-1 and TRBJ2-5): SAVISQKPSRDICQRGTSLTIQCQVDSQVTMMFWYRQQPGQSLTLIATANQGSEATYESGFVIDKFPISRPNLTFSTLTVSNMSPEDSSIYLCSVEKQGVETQYFGPGTRLLVL.

V gene TRBV2 combines with J gene TRBJ2-6; D unresolved. V lost 7 bases and J lost 0, with 10 bases in between. This CDR3 region has 15 residues. From germline, CDR1 is SNHLY and CDR2 FYNNEI. The CDR3 DNA sequence: TGTGCCAGCACAGCTCGGGTCTCTGGGGCCAACGTCCTGACTTTC. Protein product: CASTARVSGANVLTF.

The chain has TRBV1 and TRBJ2-2; the DNA was not used to check the table's D call, TRBD2. TRBV1 is a listed pseudogene. The CDR3 has 12 amino acids. The CDR3 is CTSSQASGELFF. The CDR3 nucleotides are TGCACCAGCAGCCAAGCTTCCGGGGAGCTGTTTTTT.

The V and J genes are TRBV7-8 and TRBJ1-3; D uncertain. V was pared by 4 bases and J by 4 bases, with 11 bases between. The CDR3 extends over 14 amino acids. Germline V gene sequence: CDR1 SGHVS, CDR2 FQNEAQ. Here the CDR3 reads CASSSDGSGNTIYF. CDR3 DNA sequence: TGTGCCAGCAGCTCCGACGGGTCGGGAAACACCATATATTTT.

The V gene is TRBV27, the J gene TRBJ1-1; possibly TRBD1 for D (5 bases). Germline V gives CDR1 MNHEY, CDR2 SMNVEV (reference sequence). This CDR3 comprises 15 residues. The CDR3 nucleotides read TGTGCGACCCTACGACAGCTCAGTCCGAACACTGAAGCTTTCTTT. Protein sequence: CATLRQLSPNTEAFF.

This chain links TRBV9 with TRBJ2-5; 8 nucleotides line up with TRBD1. With V trimmed by 4 bases and J by 4 bases, 9 bases remained unmatched. Per germline, CDR1 SGDLS and CDR2 YYNGEE. The CDR3 is 15 amino acids. The CDR3 loop reads CASSPGQGQGETQYF. Here the CDR3 DNA reads TGTGCCAGCAGCCCAGGACAGGGCCAGGGAGAGACCCAGTACTTC.

The gene calls are TRBV19 and TRBJ1-2; D might be TRBD1 (6 bases). The germline V and J ends were trimmed by 1 base and 4 bases, with 16 bases remaining between them. Germline CDR1 LNHDA, CDR2 SQIVND (reference sequence). The CDR3 has 16 amino acids. The CDR3 reads CASSIVRDRPSYGYTF. The CDR3 region has the DNA TGTGCCAGTAGTATAGTACGAGACAGGCCCTCCTATGGCTACACCTTC. Looking up the rest from reference TRBV19 and TRBJ1-2 gives the full variable domain: DGGITQSPKYLFRKEGQNVTLSCEQNLNHDAMYWYRQDPGQGLRLIYYSQIVNDFQKGDIAEGYSVSREKKESFPLTVTSAQKNPTAFYLCASSIVRDRPSYGYTFGSGTRLTVV.

Here the CDR3 DNA reads TGCAGCGTTAATGTCGGGGACAGGGCCGCCTACGAGCAGTACTTC. Translated: CSVNVGDRAAYEQYF. The chain is built from TRBV29-1 and TRBJ2-7; 9 bases align to TRBD1. CDR1 is SQVTM, CDR2 ANQGSEA, per germline. J was trimmed by 2 bases and V by 5 bases; bases with no gene match: 10. The CDR3 loop spans 15 amino acids.

This clone was counted once. The V gene is TRBV27, the J gene TRBJ2-5; TRBD1 matches at 7 bases. V trimming: 5 bases; J trimming: 0 bases; junction bases outside the gene matches: 3. Germline CDR1 is MNHEY and CDR2 is SMNVEV (reference sequence). CDR3 size: 14 residues. The CDR3 spells CASSPDRYQETQYF. CDR3 nucleotides: TGTGCCAGCAGTCCGGACAGGTACCAAGAGACCCAGTACTTC.

The genes are TRBV28 and TRBJ2-7; the D gene is possibly TRBD2 (6 bases). V lost 6 bases to trimming and J lost 0 bases, with 30 bases between them. This CDR3 has 20 residues. Looked up from germline, CDR1 is MDHEN and CDR2 is SYDVKM. The CDR3: CASSLLRFPGLAPSSYEQYF. As DNA, the CDR3 is TGTGCCAGCAGCCTACTCCGGTTCCCGGGACTCGCTCCGAGCTCCTACGAGCAGTACTTC.

This chain connects TRBV29-1 to TRBJ2-1, with 7 nucleotides matching TRBD2. This CDR3 region has 14 residues. V was clipped by 8 bases and J by 9 bases; unmatched bases: 16. Germline V CDR1 and CDR2: SQVTM, ANQGSEA. The CDR3 here is CSTPTERTSREQFF. The CDR3 DNA sequence: TGCAGCACTCCAACAGAGCGGACTAGTCGTGAGCAGTTCTTC.

The V and J genes are TRBV10-3 and TRBJ1-1; 7 bases match TRBD1. The CDR3 has 13 residues. Germline CDR1 ENHRY, CDR2 SYGVKD. The trim removed 10 bases at V and 2 bases at J, leaving 7 bases unmatched. Here the CDR3 reads CATRDSVNTEAFF. In DNA form, the CDR3 reads TGTGCCACCAGGGACAGCGTTAACACTGAAGCTTTCTTT.

The CDR3 region is CASSQDRDRGLGEAFF. The CDR3 nucleotides are TGTGCCAGCAGCCAAGACCGGGACAGGGGGCTTGGTGAAGCTTTCTTT. The chain has TRBV5-6 and TRBJ1-1; TRBD1 matches 12 bases. Germline lookup yields CDR1 SGHDT and CDR2 YYEEEE. V was clipped by 4 bases and J by 7 bases; unmatched bases: 11. This CDR3 is 16 amino acids long.

V is TRBV18 and J is TRBJ1-1; tentative D call: TRBD1 (5 bases). V was trimmed by 3 bases and J by 7 bases, leaving 18 bases between them. There are 15 residues in the CDR3. The germline V gene encodes CDR1 KGHSH and CDR2 LQKENI. CDR3 nucleotide sequence: TGTGCCAGCTCACCGCGAACCGGGGGATCTATTGAAGCTTTCTTT. Its translation: CASSPRTGGSIEAFF.

This chain joins TRBV27 and TRBJ1-1; tentative D call: TRBD1 (5 bases). CDR3 length equals 14 residues. CDR1 is MNHEY, CDR2 SMNVEV, per germline (reference sequence). The germline V and J ends were trimmed by 2 bases and 1 base, with 8 bases remaining between them. The CDR3 is CASSLLGQNTEAFF. The CDR3 DNA is TGTGCCAGCAGTTTACTAGGACAGAACACTGAAGCTTTCTTT.

The chain employs TRBV30 and TRBJ1-1; TRBD1 is a possible D gene (6 bases). Germline CDR1 reads GTSNPN; CDR2 reads SVGIG (reference sequence). The CDR3 is 14 residues long. With 4 bases removed from V and 5 bases from J, the gap between germline ends came to 17 bases. In nucleotides, the CDR3 is TGTGCCTGGATCACAGGGATAGGACGGACTGAAGCTTTCTTT. It is translated as CAWITGIGRTEAFF.

The V gene is TRBV27, the J gene TRBJ2-2; D unresolved. Trimming left V 7 bases short and J 0 bases short, with 15 bases between. The CDR3 spans 16 residues. The germline V gene has CDR1 MNHEY and CDR2 SMNVEV (reference sequence). As DNA, the CDR3 is TGTGCCAGCACCATTTACTCGCATACGAACACCGGGGAGCTGTTTTTT. This encodes CASTIYSHTNTGELFF.

The chain has TRBV10-3 and TRBJ1-2, with D hard to call. Trimming removed 0 bases at V and 2 bases at J, with 10 bases between. CDR3 length: 15 residues. Germline V CDR1 and CDR2: ENHRY, SYGVKD. CDR3 loop: CAISESLELNYGYTF. The DNA for the CDR3 is TGTGCCATCAGTGAGTCCCTCGAACTGAACTATGGCTACACCTTC.

The chain combines TRBV18 with TRBJ2-3, with D maybe TRBD1 (7 bases). This CDR3 has 16 amino acids. V was pared by 3 bases and J by 3 bases, with 16 bases between. Germline V gives CDR1 KGHSH, CDR2 LQKENI. CDR3 in DNA: TGTGCCAGCTCACCCCAGGGGGGAACAGCTACAGATACGCAGTATTTT. It yields the protein CASSPQGGTATDTQYF.

The chain employs TRBV6-5 and TRBJ2-7; 9 bases match TRBD1. The CDR3 has 13 residues. The germline V gene has CDR1 MNHEY and CDR2 SVGAGI. Trimming at V came to 6 bases and at J to 1 base, leaving 1 base not matched to a gene. CDR3 protein: CASRTGGSYEQYF. Written as DNA, the CDR3 is TGTGCCAGCAGGACAGGGGGTTCCTACGAGCAGTACTTC.

The V gene is TRBV9, the J gene TRBJ2-7, with TRBD1 matching over 12 bases. V trimming: 3 bases; J trimming: 4 bases; junction bases outside the gene matches: 5. CDR1 SGDLS and CDR2 YYNGEE come from the germline V gene. This CDR3 region has 15 residues. The CDR3 coding sequence is TGTGCCAGCAGCGAGGGACAGGGGGCACGGTACGAGCAGTACTTC. Translating gives CASSEGQGARYEQYF.

The chain is built from TRBV4-1 and TRBJ2-1; TRBD2 matches 12 bases. Germline V gives CDR1 MGHRA, CDR2 YSYEKL. This CDR3 comprises 17 residues. Trimming removed 6 bases from V and 3 bases from J; junction bases left unmatched: 9. As DNA, the CDR3 is TGCGCCAGCAGTCCCGATCTGACTAGCGGGGGCTACAATGAGCAGTTCTTC. Its translation is CASSPDLTSGGYNEQFF.

The CDR3 sequence is CASSPQKQGNEKLFF. CDR3 DNA sequence: TGTGCCAGCTCACCACAAAAACAGGGTAATGAAAAACTGTTTTTT. V usage is TRBV18 and J usage is TRBJ1-4, with a possible D match to TRBD1 (6 bases). Trimming took off 1 base at V and 4 bases at J, with 10 bases between the two ends. This CDR3 has 15 amino acids. Germline assignment: CDR1 KGHSH and CDR2 LQKENI.

The chain has TRBV7-9 and TRBJ1-1; D unresolved. This CDR3 has 13 residues. V was cut by 1 base and J by 1 base, with 4 bases left in between. The germline V gene encodes CDR1 SEHNR and CDR2 FQNEAQ (reference sequence). As DNA, the CDR3 is TGTGCCAGCAGCTTAGAACAGAACACTGAAGCTTTCTTT. The encoded protein is CASSLEQNTEAFF.

The chain joins TRBV9 to TRBJ1-3, with D possibly matching TRBD1 (5 bases). V lost 4 bases to trimming and J lost 4 bases, with 18 bases between them. Germline loops: CDR1 SGDLS, CDR2 YYNGEE. The CDR3 covers 16 residues. CDR3 sequence reads: CASSPNRNLRGNTIYF. In DNA form, the CDR3 reads TGTGCCAGCAGCCCTAACAGGAATCTTAGGGGAAACACCATATATTTT. Supplemented by reference TRBV9 and TRBJ1-3, the full variable domain reads DSGVTQTPKHLITATGQRVTLRCSPRSGDLSVYWYQQSLDQGLQFLIQYYNGEERAKGNILERFSAQQFPDLHSELNLSSLELGDSALYFCASSPNRNLRGNTIYFGEGSWLTVV.

J is TRBJ2-1 and V is TRBV5-1; a possible D gene is TRBD2 (6 bases). Germline lookup yields CDR1 SGHRS and CDR2 YFSETQ. V dropped 5 bases and J dropped 7 bases, with 19 bases sitting between them. This CDR3 contains 15 residues. CDR3 in amino acids: CASSQELAIPNEQFF. In nucleotides, the CDR3 is TGCGCCAGCAGTCAGGAACTAGCTATCCCAAATGAGCAGTTCTTC.

This clone appeared once. The chain is built from TRBV28 and TRBJ2-1, with 7 bases lining up with TRBD1. CDR3 length: 16 residues. Trimming removed 4 bases from V and 0 bases from J; junction bases left unmatched: 6. Germline lookup yields CDR1 MDHEN and CDR2 SYDVKM. The CDR3 DNA is TGTGCCAGCAGTTCCCCAGGGGACAGCTCCTACAATGAGCAGTTCTTC. Protein product: CASSSPGDSSYNEQFF.

The genes are TRBV2 and TRBJ1-1; 9 bases are a match to TRBD1. Germline values: CDR1 SNHLY, CDR2 FYNNEI. CDR3 size: 14 residues. V was pared by 3 bases and J by 4 bases, with 3 bases of the junction left unmatched. The CDR3 DNA is TGTGCCAGCAGTGACAGACAGGGGGGCACTGAAGCTTTCTTT. It encodes CASSDRQGGTEAFF.

CDR3 amino acids: CASGLRNTEAFF. In nucleotides, the CDR3 is TGTGCCAGTGGCCTTCGGAACACTGAAGCTTTCTTT. This chain connects TRBV19 to TRBJ1-1; no definite D call. The CDR3 covers 12 residues. The V and J ends lost 8 bases and 1 base respectively, with 8 bases between them. Germline-derived CDR1 and CDR2 are LNHDA and SQIVND (reference sequence).

This clone came up once. This chain connects TRBV30 to TRBJ2-3; 11 bases are shared with TRBD1. The V and J ends lost 2 bases and 3 bases, in that order; junction bases with no gene match: 4. Germline V gives CDR1 GTSNPN, CDR2 SVGIG (reference sequence). The CDR3 length is 15 residues. Here the CDR3 reads CAWSPDRGRTDTQYF. CDR3 in DNA: TGTGCCTGGAGTCCGGACAGGGGGCGAACAGATACGCAGTATTTT. Drawing the rest from reference TRBV30 and TRBJ2-3, the complete variable domain is SQTIHQWPATLVQPVGSPLSLECTVEGTSNPNLYWYRQAAGRGLQLLFYSVGIGQISSEVPQNLSASRPQDRQFILSSKKLLLSDSGFYLCAWSPDRGRTDTQYFGPGTRLTVL.